This TCR beta chain was retrieved from a study of CD8 T cells in ankylosing spondylitis. Whole-study findings and limits: A motif of under 10 highly homologous TCR beta variants was seen as apparently characteristic of ankylosing spondylitis blood.

There are a few counts of this clonotype. Its antigen is not identified. The CDR3 covers 17 residues. V lost 4 bases, J lost 3 bases, and 20 bases lay in between. Germline V gene sequence: CDR1 SGHRS, CDR2 YFSETQ. Each CDR3 protein gets one entry after TCRdb re-called the 5' RACE reads with MiXCR. The data show over 700,000 distinct CDR3 sequences, around 20% seen once. The sequence derives from a male donor with ankylosing spondylitis. J is TRBJ2-1 and V is TRBV5-1; D perhaps matches TRBD2 (8 bases). Sequenced input: blood, either unsorted or a sorted T cell fraction (not recorded which). This CDR3 is CASSLGTAGTSYNEQFF. The CDR3 DNA follows: TGCGCCAGCAGCCTCGGGACAGCCGGGACTAGCTACAATGAGCAGTTCTTC.